These 26 T cell receptor beta chains came from one sample sequenced in a study of cytomegalovirus exposure and HLA in healthy donors. In the PCR, 60 Vbeta and 13 Jbeta primers were used. Some clones are missing from TCRdb's copy, which holds only in-frame ones; the method was immunoSEQ multiplex PCR. The sample totals 20,000 to 25,000 clones. The specimen sequenced was PBMCs. Source of these receptors: a man in his 60s in good health and CMV-seropositive.

The chain uses TRBV19 and TRBJ2-3, with TRBD2 matching over 11 bases. This CDR3 has 16 amino acids. With 6 bases clipped from V and 3 bases from J, the junction kept 8 bases outside the gene matches. Germline V gives CDR1 LNHDA, CDR2 SQIVND (reference sequence). The CDR3 is CASRTSGSWGTDTQYF. The CDR3 DNA reads TGTGCCAGTAGAACTAGCGGGAGCTGGGGGACAGATACGCAGTATTTT.

The chain links TRBV9 to TRBJ2-2, with D maybe TRBD2 (6 bases). Germline lookup yields CDR1 SGDLS and CDR2 YYNGEE. Trimming removed 5 bases from V and 2 bases from J, with 13 bases in between. This CDR3 is built from 15 residues. CDR3 sequence: CASRIGSVNTGELFF. The CDR3 DNA reads TGTGCCAGCAGGATCGGGAGCGTAAACACCGGGGAGCTGTTTTTT.

J is TRBJ2-3 and V is TRBV5-1; 8 bases match TRBD2. CDR1 SGHRS and CDR2 YFSETQ come from the germline V gene. V lost 7 bases and J lost 3; bases outside the gene matches: 10. The CDR3 length is 15 residues. The CDR3 DNA is TGCGCCAGCGGATGGGGAGGCGGGAGGACAGATACGCAGTATTTT. Translated: CASGWGGGRTDTQYF.

The chain recombines TRBV5-1 with TRBJ1-1, with D possibly TRBD1 on 6 matching bases. From germline, CDR1 is SGHRS and CDR2 YFSETQ. This CDR3 has 13 residues. Trimming took off 2 bases at V and 5 bases at J, with 10 bases between the two ends. The CDR3 sequence: CASSFNRETEAFF. In DNA form, the CDR3 reads TGCGCCAGCAGCTTTAACAGGGAAACTGAAGCTTTCTTT.

The CDR3 here is CASSQFPSSGSLYEQYF. As DNA, the CDR3 is TGCGCCAGCAGCCAATTTCCGAGTAGCGGGAGTCTTTACGAGCAGTACTTC. The chain joins TRBV4-1 to TRBJ2-7, with 9 bases aligning to TRBD2. With 2 bases clipped from V and 4 bases from J, the junction kept 12 bases outside the gene matches. Germline loops: CDR1 MGHRA, CDR2 YSYEKL. CDR3 length: 17 amino acids.

The chain couples TRBV30 to TRBJ2-3, with TRBD2 matching over 9 bases. Germline CDR1 GTSNPN, CDR2 SVGIG (reference sequence). Unmatched junction bases numbered 8, after V lost 0 bases and J lost 1 base. The CDR3 length is 17 residues. The CDR3 DNA sequence: TGTGCCTGGAGTGTTAGGCTAGCGGGATTCGGCACAGATACGCAGTATTTT. Protein product: CAWSVRLAGFGTDTQYF.

The V call is TRBV2, the J call TRBJ2-7; TRBD1 might be the D (6 bases). In germline, CDR1 is SNHLY, CDR2 FYNNEI. V gave up 6 bases and J gave up 1 base, with 13 bases separating them. The CDR3 consists of 14 residues. CDR3 sequence (DNA): TGTGCCAGCAGCCCCGGACAGTTTTCCTACGAGCAGTACTTC. Its protein product is CASSPGQFSYEQYF.

J is TRBJ2-7 and V is TRBV11-2; 10 nucleotides match TRBD2. The CDR3 length is 17 residues. Germline V lookup: CDR1 SGHAT, CDR2 FQNNGV. V was pared by 3 bases and J by 3 bases, with 11 bases of the junction left unmatched. The CDR3 sequence is CASSFSTGTSDFYEQYF. The DNA of the CDR3 is TGTGCCAGCAGCTTTAGTACCGGGACTAGCGATTTCTACGAGCAGTACTTC.

V is TRBV9 and J is TRBJ2-2; 7 bases map to TRBD2. Per germline, CDR1 SGDLS and CDR2 YYNGEE. This CDR3 has 14 residues. V lost 2 bases, J lost 4 bases, and 2 bases stayed unmatched. The CDR3 loop reads CASSVPSGTGELFF. The CDR3 coding sequence is TGTGCCAGCAGCGTTCCTAGCGGCACCGGGGAGCTGTTTTTT.

The gene calls are TRBV4-1 and TRBJ1-1, with 7 bases lining up with TRBD1. The V segment lost 0 bases and the J segment 2 bases; nucleotides outside the gene matches: 6. The CDR3 loop spans 16 amino acids. Germline assignment: CDR1 MGHRA and CDR2 YSYEKL. Here the CDR3 DNA reads TGCGCCAGCAGCCAAGAACAGGGACAGCTTAACACTGAAGCTTTCTTT. Translating it yields CASSQEQGQLNTEAFF.

The V call is TRBV6-5, the J call TRBJ1-1; 7 nucleotides match TRBD1. CDR3 length: 15 residues. V was pared by 6 bases and J by 4 bases, with 11 bases of the junction left unmatched. Germline-derived CDR1 and CDR2 are MNHEY and SVGAGI. CDR3 bases: TGTGCCAGCAGCCAGTACCAGGGGGGAGGCACTGAAGCTTTCTTT. It is translated as CASSQYQGGGTEAFF.

This chain joins TRBV6-5 and TRBJ1-1, with TRBD1 matching over 7 bases. The CDR3 covers 14 residues. Germline CDR1 reads MNHEY; CDR2 reads SVGAGI. After removal of 2 bases from V and 5 bases from J, the junction contained 5 bases not matched to a gene. CDR3 region: CASSYDRVGTEAFF. The CDR3 region has the DNA TGTGCCAGCAGTTACGACAGGGTAGGGACTGAAGCTTTCTTT.

The genes are TRBV4-1 and TRBJ2-3, with a tentative D call TRBD1 (5 bases). Germline V gene sequence: CDR1 MGHRA, CDR2 YSYEKL. The CDR3 covers 15 residues. V lost 2 bases and J lost 6, with 15 bases in between. The CDR3 sequence is CASSQPQGRGDTQYF. CDR3 DNA sequence: TGCGCCAGCAGCCAACCCCAGGGCCGTGGGGATACGCAGTATTTT.

This sequence joins TRBV19 and TRBJ2-3; TRBD1 aligns across 7 bases. V gave up 2 bases and J gave up 5 bases; unmatched junction bases: 7. CDR3 length equals 15 residues. Germline loops: CDR1 LNHDA, CDR2 SQIVND (reference sequence). Written as DNA, the CDR3 is TGTGCCAGTAGTATAACGGGAACAGGGGAAGATACGCAGTATTTT. Its translation is CASSITGTGEDTQYF.

The chain couples TRBV13 to TRBJ2-7, with 7 bases matching TRBD2. Germline lookup yields CDR1 PRHDT and CDR2 FYEKMQ (reference sequence). The CDR3 has 13 residues. V was clipped by 7 bases and J by 3 bases; unmatched bases: 6. CDR3 loop: CASTPRDYYEQYF. The CDR3 bases are TGTGCCAGCACCCCCAGGGACTACTACGAGCAGTACTTC.

This chain joins TRBV12-5 and TRBJ2-3; 13 bases are a match to TRBD2. CDR3 length: 17 residues. The germline gives CDR1 LGHNT, CDR2 FRNRAP. Trimming at V came to 1 base and at J to 9 bases, leaving 10 bases not matched to a gene. CDR3 loop: CASGLARLAGGASTQYF. CDR3 sequence (DNA): TGTGCTAGTGGTTTGGCCCGACTAGCGGGAGGTGCCAGCACGCAGTATTTT. The whole variable domain, filled in from reference TRBV12-5 and TRBJ2-3, reads DARVTQTPRHKVTEMGQEVTMRCQPILGHNTVFWYRQTMMQGLELLAYFRNRAPLDDSGMPKDRFSAEMPDATLATLKIQPSEPRDSAVYFCASGLARLAGGASTQYFGPGTRLTVL.

The V and J genes are TRBV4-1 and TRBJ2-5, with 11 bases identical to TRBD2. Germline V CDR1 and CDR2: MGHRA, YSYEKL. Unmatched junction bases numbered 2, after V lost 2 bases and J lost 0 bases. This CDR3 is 16 amino acids long. The CDR3 here is CASSQRLAGNQETQYF. CDR3 DNA: TGCGCCAGCAGCCAACGACTAGCGGGAAACCAAGAGACCCAGTACTTC.

The genes are TRBV15 and TRBJ1-5; D is possibly TRBD1 (6 bases). V was cut by 5 bases and J by 4 bases, with 15 bases left in between. This CDR3 has 15 residues. Germline V gene data show CDR1 as LNHNV and CDR2 as YYDKDF (reference sequence). The CDR3, as DNA: TGTGCCACCAGCGTCCAGGGGTCGTGGAATCAGCCCCAGCATTTT. Encoded protein: CATSVQGSWNQPQHF.

The J gene is TRBJ2-7, the V gene TRBV18; tentative D call: TRBD1 (5 bases). The CDR3 runs 14 residues. The germline V gene has CDR1 KGHSH and CDR2 LQKENI. V gave up 0 bases and J gave up 3 bases, with 9 bases separating them. The CDR3 here is CASSPPAGIYEQYF. In nucleotides, the CDR3 is TGTGCCAGCTCACCACCAGCAGGGATCTACGAGCAGTACTTC. The full variable domain, its missing parts supplied by reference TRBV18 and TRBJ2-7, is NAGVMQNPRHLVRRRGQEARLRCSPMKGHSHVYWYRQLPEEGLKFMVYLQKENIIDESGMPKERFSAEFPKEGPSILRIQQVVRGDSAAYFCASSPPAGIYEQYFGPGTRLTVT.

The chain couples TRBV6-5 to TRBJ1-5; 7 nucleotides line up with TRBD1. The germline gives CDR1 MNHEY, CDR2 SVGAGI. The CDR3 loop spans 14 amino acids. With V trimmed by 6 bases and J by 7 bases, 9 bases remained unmatched. In DNA, the CDR3 is TGTGCCAGCAGAGGGGGCGATTTTGGGCAGCCCCAGCATTTT. Translating gives CASRGGDFGQPQHF.

This chain links TRBV14 with TRBJ1-4; D not certain. V lost 3 bases to trimming and J lost 6 bases, with 5 bases between them. The germline V gene has CDR1 SGHDN and CDR2 FVKESK. This CDR3 region has 12 residues. CDR3 nucleotides: TGTGCCAGCAGCCAGCAGGATGAAAAACTGTTTTTT. Its protein product is CASSQQDEKLFF.

CDR3: CASSLAGGNQPQHF. The CDR3 region has the DNA TGTGCCAGCAGCTTGGCCGGAGGGAATCAGCCCCAGCATTTT. The chain combines TRBV11-2 with TRBJ1-5; D gene ambiguous. This CDR3 has 14 residues. V gave up 3 bases and J gave up 4 bases, with 10 bases separating them. The germline V gene encodes CDR1 SGHAT and CDR2 FQNNGV.

J is TRBJ2-7 and V is TRBV19; TRBD2 agrees at 14 bases. Germline trimming cut 0 bases from V and 2 bases from J; bases unmatched to any gene: 6. The CDR3 contains 18 residues. In germline, CDR1 is LNHDA, CDR2 SQIVND (reference sequence). The CDR3 reads CASSIDRRGLAGAYEQYF. In DNA form, the CDR3 reads TGTGCCAGTAGTATAGATCGCAGGGGACTAGCGGGAGCCTACGAGCAGTACTTC.

The chain links TRBV19 to TRBJ2-7; 8 bases are shared with TRBD1. The CDR3 runs to 14 residues. The ends lost 5 bases at V and 3 bases at J; junction bases unmatched: 6. Germline V gene data show CDR1 as LNHDA and CDR2 as SQIVND (reference sequence). The CDR3 region has the DNA TGTGCCAGTAGTTCACACAGGGGGGACTACGAGCAGTACTTC. The encoded protein is CASSSHRGDYEQYF.

This chain connects TRBV30 to TRBJ1-2, with D possibly TRBD1 on 6 matching bases. Germline values: CDR1 GTSNPN, CDR2 SVGIG (reference sequence). V was cut by 4 bases and J by 8 bases, with 20 bases left in between. The CDR3 consists of 14 residues. CDR3 nucleotides: TGTGCCTGGACACTAGGCAGGGGAAATAGGGGCTACACCTTC. Translated, it gives CAWTLGRGNRGYTF.

The genes are TRBV6-1 and TRBJ2-7, with 9 bases matching TRBD1. Germline CDR1 MNHNS, CDR2 SASEGT. J gave up 4 bases and V 3 bases, and 4 bases lay outside the gene matches. This CDR3 is built from 14 residues. CDR3 amino acids: CASSDGTGLYEQYF. The CDR3 DNA follows: TGTGCCAGCAGTGACGGGACAGGGCTATACGAGCAGTACTTC.